This T cell receptor (beta chain) was retrieved from a study of early T cells in non-severe SARS-CoV-2 infection. As for the study in general: With bulk RNA from unsorted whole blood as input, sequencing yielded unpaired chains. Study-wide results and caveats: VDJdb matching, biased toward anti-spike CD8 responses, missed private and CD4 specificities.

The CDR3 extends over 13 amino acids. The junction had 0 bases not matched to a gene; V was cut back by 7 bases and J by 1 base. Germline CDR1 and CDR2: SQVTM and ANQGSEA. This clonotype came up a few times. Its antigen is not known. Individual cDNA molecules were tagged with unique molecular identifiers. TCRdb reprocessed the 5' RACE reads via MiXCR and lists one record per CDR3 protein. The profile shows under 70,000 distinct CDR3 sequences, 4.9% of them singletons. The specimen was whole blood. The chain employs TRBV29-1 and TRBJ2-5, with 13 bases fitting TRBD2. The clonotype originates from an adult who was a healthcare worker with PCR-confirmed SARS-CoV-2 infection or an uninfected control (not recorded which). The CDR3 DNA follows: TGCAGCGGGACTAGCGGGAGCCAAGAGACCCAGTACTTC. This encodes CSGTSGSQETQYF.